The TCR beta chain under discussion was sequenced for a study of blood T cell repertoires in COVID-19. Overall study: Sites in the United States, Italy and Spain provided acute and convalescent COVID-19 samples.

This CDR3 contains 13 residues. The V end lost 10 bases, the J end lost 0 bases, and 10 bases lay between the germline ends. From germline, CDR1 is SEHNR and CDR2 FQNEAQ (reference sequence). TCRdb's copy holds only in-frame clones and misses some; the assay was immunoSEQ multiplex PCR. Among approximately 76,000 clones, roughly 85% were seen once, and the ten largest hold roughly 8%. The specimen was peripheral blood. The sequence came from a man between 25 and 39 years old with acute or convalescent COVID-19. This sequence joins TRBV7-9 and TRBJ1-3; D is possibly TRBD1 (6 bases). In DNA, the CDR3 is TGTGCCAACGGACAGTCCTCTGGAAACACCATATATTTT. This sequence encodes CANGQSSGNTIYF.